This TCR beta chain was profiled in a study of CD8 T cells in ankylosing spondylitis. Quantitative molecular-barcoded 5'-RACE generated the TCR beta libraries. From the 5' RACE reads, TCRdb called clonotypes with MiXCR, one entry per CDR3 protein. Among 350,000 to 450,000 distinct CDR3 sequences, roughly 25% were seen once, and the ten largest hold over 0.8%. About this clonotype: Its matching antigen is unknown.

Whole-study results and caveats: Disease-linked clones were CD8+ and relatively rare in peripheral blood. Reactive arthritis synovial fluid and blood previously showed some of these motif variants. Seemingly characteristic of ankylosing spondylitis blood was a TCR beta motif consisting of under ten highly homologous variants. Matched ankylosing spondylitis synovial fluid reportedly showed significant enrichment of disease-linked clones.

V dropped 6 bases and J dropped 5; count of bases not matched to a gene: 7. CDR1 is SGHRS, CDR2 YFSETQ, per germline. CDR3 length: 14 residues. The clonotype originates from a male donor with ankylosing spondylitis. The V call is TRBV5-1, the J call TRBJ2-5, with 10 bases aligning to TRBD1. The sequenced sample was blood, either unsorted or a sorted T cell fraction (not recorded which). The CDR3 nucleotides read TGCGCCAGCACCAGACAGGGGGCTGGTGAGACCCAGTACTTC. Translation: CASTRQGAGETQYF.